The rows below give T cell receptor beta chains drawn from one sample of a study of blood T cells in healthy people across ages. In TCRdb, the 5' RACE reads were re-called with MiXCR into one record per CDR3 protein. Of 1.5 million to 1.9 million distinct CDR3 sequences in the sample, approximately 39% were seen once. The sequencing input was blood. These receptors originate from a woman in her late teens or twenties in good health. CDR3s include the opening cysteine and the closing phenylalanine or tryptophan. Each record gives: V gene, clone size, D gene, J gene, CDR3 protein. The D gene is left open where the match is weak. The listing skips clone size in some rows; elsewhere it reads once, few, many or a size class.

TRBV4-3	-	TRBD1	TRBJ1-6	CASSQDWGQSNSPLHF
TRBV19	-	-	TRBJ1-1	CASISRDGGFEAFF
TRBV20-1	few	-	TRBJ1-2	CSARDFWQNYGYTF
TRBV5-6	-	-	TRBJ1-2	CASSFNVVDAADGYTF
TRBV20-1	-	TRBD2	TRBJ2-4	CSAPNKAGVAKNIQYF
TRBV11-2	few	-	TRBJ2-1	CASRIPGSKRRNEQFF
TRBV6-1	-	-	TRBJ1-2	CATDSLAPGSNYGYTF
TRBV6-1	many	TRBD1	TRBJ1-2	CASSRQGGDYGYTF
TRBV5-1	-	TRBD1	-	CASSLGTGTYNEQYF
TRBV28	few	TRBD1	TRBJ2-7	CASSLTGGPDEQYF
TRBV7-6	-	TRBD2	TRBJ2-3	CASSRGLAGITDTQYF
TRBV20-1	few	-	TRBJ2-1	CSAVTRHEQFF
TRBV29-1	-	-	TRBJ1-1	CSVEGGELSTEAFF
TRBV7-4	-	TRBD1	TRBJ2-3	CASSLAATGTGSTDTQYF
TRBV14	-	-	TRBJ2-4	CASSKGLGVAKNIQYF
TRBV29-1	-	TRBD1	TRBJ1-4	CSVLDRGVEKLFF
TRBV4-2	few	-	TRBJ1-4	CASSQYSEKLFF
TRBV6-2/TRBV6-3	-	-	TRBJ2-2	CANSWARELFF
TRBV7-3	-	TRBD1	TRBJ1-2	CASSQQGLVGYTF
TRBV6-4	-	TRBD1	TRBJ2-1	CASSGPDRGLTNEQFF
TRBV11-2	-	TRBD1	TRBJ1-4	CASNSGTGSNEKLFF
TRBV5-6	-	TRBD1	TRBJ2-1	CASSLYGDRSFRNEQFF
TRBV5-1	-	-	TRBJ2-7	CAISLGGSYEQYF
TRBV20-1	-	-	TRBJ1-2	CSATQRARGFGYTF
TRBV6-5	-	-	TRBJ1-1	CASSYSENMNTEAFF
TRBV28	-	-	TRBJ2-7	CASSPRLGGGPGIYEQYF
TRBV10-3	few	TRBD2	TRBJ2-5	CAISEGLAGVGETQYF
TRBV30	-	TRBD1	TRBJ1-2	CAWAKHTRPQGARYGYTF
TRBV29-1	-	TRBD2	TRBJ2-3	CSVEDPPGGRTDTRYF
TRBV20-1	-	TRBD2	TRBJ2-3	CSARDPRAGERTDTQYF
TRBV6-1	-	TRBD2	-	CASNRLAGGPKTQYF
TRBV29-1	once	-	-	CSVHEPGEANEQYF
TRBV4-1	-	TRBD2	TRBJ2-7	CASSHMGLAPYEQYF
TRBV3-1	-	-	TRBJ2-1	CASSQVGPYNEQFF
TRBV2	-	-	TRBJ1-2	CASRDGAPGYTF
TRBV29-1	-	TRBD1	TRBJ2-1	CSVVTGGNYNEQFF
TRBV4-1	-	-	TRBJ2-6	CASSQVGGTPSGANVLTF
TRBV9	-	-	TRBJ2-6	CASSEGRGANVLTF
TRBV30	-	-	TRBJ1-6	CAWSVGSYNSPLHF
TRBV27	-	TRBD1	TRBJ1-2	CASRLDRVGYTF
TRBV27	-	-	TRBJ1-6	CASSWTGGYNSPLHF
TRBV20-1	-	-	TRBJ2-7	CSASRTLPYEQYF
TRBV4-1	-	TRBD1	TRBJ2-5	CASSQTGGNGGTQYF
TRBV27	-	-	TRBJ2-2	CASSLWDANTGELFF
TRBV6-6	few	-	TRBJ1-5	CASSQGVSNQPQHF
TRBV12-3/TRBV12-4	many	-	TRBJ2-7	CASSRTWGSYEQYF
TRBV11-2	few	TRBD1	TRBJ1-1	CASSLGGTGLFLDTEAFF
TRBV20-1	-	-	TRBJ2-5	CSARDGGTVTREQYF
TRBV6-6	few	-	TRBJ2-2	CASSPGFTGDLFF
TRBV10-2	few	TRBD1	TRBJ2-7	CASTRTGEGDEQYF
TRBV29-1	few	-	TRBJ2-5	CSVELAKYQETQYF
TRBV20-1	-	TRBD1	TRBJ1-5	CSAKPGTADQPQHF
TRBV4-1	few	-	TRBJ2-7	CASSQALTAPSYEQYF
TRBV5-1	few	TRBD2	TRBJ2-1	CASSSGLGAGEQFF
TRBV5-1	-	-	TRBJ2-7	CASSSADEQYF